This T cell receptor beta chain comes out of a study of OX40 agonist ivuxolimab in advanced cancers. Using immunoSEQ multiplex PCR, the repertoire was profiled, and TCRdb retains in-frame clones only, with some absent. This sample has about 46,000 clones; 88% occur once, and the top ten carry roughly three fifths. This CDR3 contains 17 residues. Germline-derived CDR1 and CDR2 are MNHNS and SASEGT. V was trimmed by 2 bases and J by 0 bases, leaving 14 bases between them. Sample: CD4+ or CD8+ T cells sorted from blood, taken in a trial of the OX40 agonist ivuxolimab. This receptor was obtained from an adult with an advanced solid tumor such as melanoma, head and neck, liver or kidney cancer. The rearrangement joins TRBV6-1 to TRBJ1-5; a weak D match, TRBD1 (6 bases). The CDR3 nucleotides are TGTGCCAGCAGTGAATTGGCAGGGGCCCGTAGCAATCAGCCCCAGCATTTT. It translates to CASSELAGARSNQPQHF.